The 15 T cell receptor beta chains below were found in one sample sequenced in a study of shared T cell receptors in the human thymus. Sequenced by immunoSEQ multiplex PCR; TCRdb stores in-frame clones only, minus some. The sample contains approximately 490,000 clones, roughly 74% of which appear only once. This sample also appeared in a second study, on human thymus T cells.

The specimen sequenced was thymocytes. These receptors were collected from a boy younger than two with a congenital heart defect.

The rearrangement uses TRBV18 and TRBJ2-1; D ambiguous. This CDR3 region has 13 residues. Germline CDR1 is KGHSH and CDR2 is LQKENI. V gave up 2 bases and J gave up 6 bases, with 8 bases separating them. CDR3 sequence: CASSPMAPNEQFF. The CDR3 DNA reads as TGTGCCAGCTCACCAATGGCTCCCAATGAGCAGTTCTTC.

This chain links TRBV4-3 with TRBJ1-5, with TRBD1 matching 8 bases. Germline V lookup: CDR1 LGHNA, CDR2 YSLEER. The CDR3 covers 14 residues. V gave up 4 bases and J gave up 5 bases; unmatched junction bases: 4. The CDR3 loop is CASSPTGGDQPQHF. The DNA for the CDR3 is TGCGCCAGCAGCCCAACAGGGGGGGATCAGCCCCAGCATTTT.

This sequence joins TRBV7-2 and TRBJ1-2; unclear D gene. The germline gives CDR1 SGHTA, CDR2 FQGNSA. CDR3 length: 15 amino acids. V dropped 1 base and J dropped 1 base, with 10 bases sitting between them. CDR3: CASSLGRERNYGYTF. The CDR3 region has the DNA TGTGCCAGCAGCTTAGGGAGGGAGCGTAACTATGGCTACACCTTC. Drawing the rest from reference TRBV7-2 and TRBJ1-2, the complete variable domain is GAGVSQSPSNKVTEKGKDVELRCDPISGHTALYWYRQSLGQGLEFLIYFQGNSAPDKSGLPSDRFSAERTGGSVSTLTIQRTQQEDSAVYLCASSLGRERNYGYTFGSGTRLTVV.

The genes are TRBV28 and TRBJ1-5, with 10 bases matching TRBD1. Germline V lookup: CDR1 MDHEN, CDR2 SYDVKM. Germline trimming cut 7 bases from V and 7 bases from J; bases unmatched to any gene: 10. The CDR3 loop spans 15 amino acids. The CDR3 sequence is CASISGTGEGQPQHF. The CDR3 nucleotides are TGTGCCAGCATTTCCGGGACAGGGGAGGGACAGCCCCAGCATTTT.

The chain joins TRBV11-1 to TRBJ1-1; no reliable D call. The CDR3 loop spans 16 amino acids. CDR1 SGHAT and CDR2 FQDESV come from the germline V gene (reference sequence). Trimming took off 5 bases at V and 0 bases at J, with 16 bases between the two ends. Here the CDR3 reads CASSSGSYSMNTEAFF. The CDR3 DNA reads as TGTGCCAGCAGCAGTGGAAGTTACAGCATGAACACTGAAGCTTTCTTT.

The gene calls are TRBV4-1 and TRBJ1-5; D remains ambiguous. The CDR3 extends over 14 amino acids. V was trimmed by 0 bases and J by 3 bases, leaving 6 bases between them. From germline, CDR1 is MGHRA and CDR2 YSYEKL. CDR3 in amino acids: CASSQDPFNQPQHF. CDR3 DNA: TGCGCCAGCAGCCAAGATCCCTTCAATCAGCCCCAGCATTTT.

The rearrangement links TRBV29-1 to TRBJ1-1; D unclear. V lost 7 bases, J lost 4 bases, and 10 bases lay in between. Germline lookup yields CDR1 SQVTM and CDR2 ANQGSEA. CDR3 length: 11 residues. The CDR3 bases are TGCAGCGCAACGGGTCTCACTGAAGCTTTCTTT. It yields the protein CSATGLTEAFF.

The chain recombines TRBV29-1 with TRBJ2-5; D perhaps matches TRBD2 (6 bases). Trimming cost V 0 bases and J 2 bases, with 28 bases left between them. Germline values: CDR1 SQVTM, CDR2 ANQGSEA. The CDR3 contains 20 residues. This chain's CDR3 is CSVEDEAGWPAEGPQETQYF. CDR3 nucleotides: TGCAGCGTTGAAGATGAGGCAGGTTGGCCAGCGGAGGGCCCGCAAGAGACCCAGTACTTC.

This clone was detected only a few times. V usage is TRBV6-1 and J usage is TRBJ2-2; D is possibly TRBD2 (6 bases). The CDR3 totals 15 residues. Trimming took off 2 bases at V and 0 bases at J, with 7 bases between the two ends. The V gene's germline CDR1 is MNHNS and CDR2 SASEGT. The CDR3 sequence: CASSERDSNTGELFF. CDR3 DNA: TGTGCCAGCAGTGAAAGGGACTCGAACACCGGGGAGCTGTTTTTT.

This clone was seen a handful of times. The rearrangement uses TRBV29-1 and TRBJ1-2, with a possible D match to TRBD1 (6 bases). The CDR3 runs 13 residues. The germline V gene encodes CDR1 SQVTM and CDR2 ANQGSEA. The V end lost 3 bases, the J end lost 6 bases, and 14 bases lay between the germline ends. CDR3 residues: CSVDRGAVNGYTF. CDR3 DNA sequence: TGCAGCGTTGACCGGGGGGCAGTAAATGGCTACACCTTC.

V and J are TRBV27 and TRBJ2-1; 8 bases are shared with TRBD1. The V and J ends lost 8 bases and 5 bases, in that order; junction bases with no gene match: 11. Germline CDR1 and CDR2: MNHEY and SMNVEV (reference sequence). The CDR3 has 15 residues. The CDR3: CASGVLDRADNEQFF. The CDR3 DNA reads TGTGCCAGCGGGGTTCTGGACAGGGCCGACAATGAGCAGTTCTTC.

The chain is built from TRBV4-3 and TRBJ2-1; 8 nucleotides line up with TRBD2. CDR3 length equals 17 residues. CDR1 and CDR2 from the germline V gene are LGHNA and YSLEER. Germline trimming cut 1 base from V and 3 bases from J; bases unmatched to any gene: 8. This chain's CDR3 is CASSQAPWREDYNEQFF. The CDR3 DNA is TGCGCCAGCAGCCAAGCCCCTTGGCGGGAGGACTACAATGAGCAGTTCTTC.

The chain joins TRBV30 to TRBJ1-2; TRBD1 matches at 7 bases. The J segment lost 5 bases and the V segment lost 4 bases, leaving 1 base of the junction unmatched. CDR1 is GTSNPN, CDR2 SVGIG, per germline (reference sequence). The CDR3 loop spans 11 amino acids. DNA for the CDR3: TGTGCCTGGAAGACAGGGTATGGCTACACCTTC. It is translated as CAWKTGYGYTF.

V usage is TRBV5-1 and J usage is TRBJ2-1; D might be TRBD1 (6 bases). The germline gives CDR1 SGHRS, CDR2 YFSETQ. The CDR3 is made up of 14 amino acids. V was shortened by 4 bases and J by 1 base, with 9 bases between the two germline ends. CDR3 sequence reads: CASSHRASYNEQFF. The CDR3 DNA follows: TGCGCCAGCAGCCACAGGGCTTCCTACAATGAGCAGTTCTTC.

The V gene is TRBV6-1, the J gene TRBJ2-5; 7 bases line up with TRBD2. The CDR3 contains 16 residues. Per the germline V gene, CDR1 is MNHNS and CDR2 is SASEGT. The V segment lost 0 bases and the J segment 5 bases; nucleotides outside the gene matches: 9. CDR3 sequence: CASSEAKTSRSETQYF. The DNA for the CDR3 is TGTGCCAGCAGTGAAGCGAAGACTAGCCGGTCGGAGACCCAGTACTTC.